Here is one TCR beta chain with its context. Its antigen is undetermined. This specimen comes from a study of T-cell memory formation after mild COVID-19. Study context: Across donors, TCR clusters were largely donor specific.

Study-wide results and caveats: Largely, contracting CD4+ clones fell within CM and EM, and contracting CD8+ clones within EMRA. There were some responding clones in pre-infection memory, which suggested that cross-reactive memory had joined. From day 15 to 85, contracting clones were balanced between CD4 and CD8, whereas later expanders leaned toward CD4+.

In TCRdb, the 5' RACE reads were re-called with MiXCR into one record per CDR3 protein. The sample consists of about 190,000 distinct CDR3 sequences, 10% to 13% of them appearing once. From germline, CDR1 is MNHEY and CDR2 SVGAGI. The CDR3 sequence is 16 residues long. V lost 2 bases to trimming and J lost 1 base; unmatched junction nucleotides: 4. The sample consisted of PBMCs or a T cell subset sorted from them (not recorded which). V usage is TRBV6-5 and J usage is TRBJ2-2, with 7 bases aligning to TRBD2. The clonotype was recovered from a man aged 18 to 29 who had mild COVID-19 (a few samples of this study predate the infection). Cell type and time point are not known. The CDR3 loop is CASSYGLAENTGELFF. CDR3 nucleotide sequence: TGTGCCAGCAGTTACGGTCTAGCGGAGAACACCGGGGAGCTGTTTTTT.